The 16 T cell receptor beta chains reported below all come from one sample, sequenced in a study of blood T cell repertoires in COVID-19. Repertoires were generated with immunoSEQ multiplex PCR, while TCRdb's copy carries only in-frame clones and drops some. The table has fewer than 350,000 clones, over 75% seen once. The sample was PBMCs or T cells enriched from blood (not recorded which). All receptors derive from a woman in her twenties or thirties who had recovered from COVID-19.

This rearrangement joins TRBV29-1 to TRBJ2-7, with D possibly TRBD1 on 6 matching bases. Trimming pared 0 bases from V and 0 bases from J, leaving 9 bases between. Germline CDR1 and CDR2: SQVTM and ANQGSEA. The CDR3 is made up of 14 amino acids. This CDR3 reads CSVEDRTASYEQYF. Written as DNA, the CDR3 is TGCAGCGTTGAAGATCGGACAGCCTCCTACGAGCAGTACTTC.

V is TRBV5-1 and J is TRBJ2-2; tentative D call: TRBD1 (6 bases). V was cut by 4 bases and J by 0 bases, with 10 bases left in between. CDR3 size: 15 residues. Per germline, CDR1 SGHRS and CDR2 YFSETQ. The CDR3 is CASSGQLANTGELFF. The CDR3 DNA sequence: TGCGCCAGCAGCGGACAGCTCGCGAACACCGGGGAGCTGTTTTTT.

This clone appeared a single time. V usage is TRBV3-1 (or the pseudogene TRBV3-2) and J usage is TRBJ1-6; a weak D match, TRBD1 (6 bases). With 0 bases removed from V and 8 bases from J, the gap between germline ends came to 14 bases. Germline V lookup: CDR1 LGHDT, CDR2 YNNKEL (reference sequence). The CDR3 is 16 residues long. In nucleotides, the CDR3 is TGTGCCAGCAGCCAAGAAATCACAGGGTTTGATTCACCCCTCCACTTT. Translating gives CASSQEITGFDSPLHF.

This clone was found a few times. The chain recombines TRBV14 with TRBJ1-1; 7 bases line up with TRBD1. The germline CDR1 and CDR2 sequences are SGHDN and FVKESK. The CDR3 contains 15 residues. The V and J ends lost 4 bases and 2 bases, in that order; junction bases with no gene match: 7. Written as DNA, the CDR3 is TGTGCCAGCAGCCGCCCGACAGGGACTAACACTGAAGCTTTCTTT. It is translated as CASSRPTGTNTEAFF.

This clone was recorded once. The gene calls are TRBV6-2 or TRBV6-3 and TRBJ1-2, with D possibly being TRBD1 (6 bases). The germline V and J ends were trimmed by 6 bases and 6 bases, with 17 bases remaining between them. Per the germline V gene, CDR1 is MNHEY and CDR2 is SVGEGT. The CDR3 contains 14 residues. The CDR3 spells CASSPAGGANGYTF. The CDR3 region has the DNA TGTGCCAGCAGCCCCGCGGGGGGCGCAAATGGCTACACCTTC.

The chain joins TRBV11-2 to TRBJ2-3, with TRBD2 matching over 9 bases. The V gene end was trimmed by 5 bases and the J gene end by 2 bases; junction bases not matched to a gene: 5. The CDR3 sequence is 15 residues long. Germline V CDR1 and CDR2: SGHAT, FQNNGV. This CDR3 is CASSLTSGYTDTQYF. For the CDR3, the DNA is TGTGCCAGCAGCCTGACTAGCGGTTACACAGATACGCAGTATTTT.

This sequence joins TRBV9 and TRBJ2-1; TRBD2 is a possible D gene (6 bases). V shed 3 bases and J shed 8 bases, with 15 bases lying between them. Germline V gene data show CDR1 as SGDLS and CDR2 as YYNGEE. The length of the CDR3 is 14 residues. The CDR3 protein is CASSALPSGDEQFF. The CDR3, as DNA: TGTGCCAGCAGCGCACTACCATCGGGGGATGAGCAGTTCTTC.

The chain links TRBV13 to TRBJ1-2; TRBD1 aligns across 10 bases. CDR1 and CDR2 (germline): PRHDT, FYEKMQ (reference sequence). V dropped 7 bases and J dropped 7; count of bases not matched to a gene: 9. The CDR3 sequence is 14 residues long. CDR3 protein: CASTLDRGPIGYTF. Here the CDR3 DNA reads TGTGCCAGCACCCTAGACAGGGGGCCAATTGGCTACACCTTC.

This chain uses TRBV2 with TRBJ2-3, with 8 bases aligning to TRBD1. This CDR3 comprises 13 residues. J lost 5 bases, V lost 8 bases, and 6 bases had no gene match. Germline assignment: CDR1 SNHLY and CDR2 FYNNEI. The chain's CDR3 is CASETGAGDTQYF. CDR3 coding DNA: TGTGCCAGCGAGACAGGGGCGGGAGATACGCAGTATTTT.

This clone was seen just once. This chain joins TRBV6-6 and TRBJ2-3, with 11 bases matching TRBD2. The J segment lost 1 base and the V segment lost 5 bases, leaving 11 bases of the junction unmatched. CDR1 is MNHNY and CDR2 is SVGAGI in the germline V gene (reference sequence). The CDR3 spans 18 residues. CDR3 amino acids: CASSPRPGLADRTDTQYF. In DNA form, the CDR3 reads TGTGCCAGCAGTCCGCGACCGGGACTAGCGGACCGCACAGATACGCAGTATTTT.

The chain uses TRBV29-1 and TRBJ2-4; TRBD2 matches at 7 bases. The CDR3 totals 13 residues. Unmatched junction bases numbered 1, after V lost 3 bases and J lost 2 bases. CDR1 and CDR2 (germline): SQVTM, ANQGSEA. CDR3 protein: CSVEGGTKNIQYF. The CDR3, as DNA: TGCAGCGTTGAGGGGGGGACCAAAAACATTCAGTACTTC.

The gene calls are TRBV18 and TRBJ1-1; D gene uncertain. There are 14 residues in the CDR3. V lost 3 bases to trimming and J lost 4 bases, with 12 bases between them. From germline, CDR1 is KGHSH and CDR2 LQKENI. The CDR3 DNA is TGTGCCAGCTCACCTGGAGGAACCACCACTGAAGCTTTCTTT. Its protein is CASSPGGTTTEAFF.

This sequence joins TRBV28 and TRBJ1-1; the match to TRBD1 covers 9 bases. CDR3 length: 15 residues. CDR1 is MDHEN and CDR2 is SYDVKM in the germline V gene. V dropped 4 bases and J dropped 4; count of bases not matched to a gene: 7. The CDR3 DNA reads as TGTGCCAGCAGTTCCGCGGGACAGGGATTCACTGAAGCTTTCTTT. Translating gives CASSSAGQGFTEAFF.

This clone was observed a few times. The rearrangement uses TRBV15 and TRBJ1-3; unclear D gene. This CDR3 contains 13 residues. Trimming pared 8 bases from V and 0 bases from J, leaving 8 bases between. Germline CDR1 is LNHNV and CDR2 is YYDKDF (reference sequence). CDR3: CATAAVSGNTIYF. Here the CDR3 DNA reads TGTGCCACCGCGGCCGTCTCTGGAAACACCATATATTTT.

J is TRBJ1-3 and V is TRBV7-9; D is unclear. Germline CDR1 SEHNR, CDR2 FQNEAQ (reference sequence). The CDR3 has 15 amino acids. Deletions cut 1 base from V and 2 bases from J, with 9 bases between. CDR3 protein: CASSLGRLAGNTIYF. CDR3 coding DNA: TGTGCCAGCAGCTTAGGTCGGTTGGCTGGAAACACCATATATTTT.

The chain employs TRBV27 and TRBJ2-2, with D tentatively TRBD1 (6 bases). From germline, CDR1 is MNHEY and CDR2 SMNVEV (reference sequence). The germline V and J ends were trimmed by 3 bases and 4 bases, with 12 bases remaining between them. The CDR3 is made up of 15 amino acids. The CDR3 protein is CASSLAGAPTGELFF. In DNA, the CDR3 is TGTGCCAGCAGTTTGGCAGGGGCGCCCACCGGGGAGCTGTTTTTT.